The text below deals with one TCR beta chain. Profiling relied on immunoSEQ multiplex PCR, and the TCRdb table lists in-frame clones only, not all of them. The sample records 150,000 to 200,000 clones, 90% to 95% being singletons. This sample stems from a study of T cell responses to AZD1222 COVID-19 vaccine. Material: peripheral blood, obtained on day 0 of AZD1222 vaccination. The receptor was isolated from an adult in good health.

CDR3 coding DNA: TGTGCCAGCAGCGCGAGGATTTCCACTAGCACAGATACGCAGTATTTT. It encodes CASSARISTSTDTQYF. The rearrangement links TRBV9 to TRBJ2-3; D is uncertain. Trimming pared 3 bases from V and 0 bases from J, leaving 14 bases between. CDR3 length: 16 residues. Germline V CDR1 and CDR2: SGDLS, YYNGEE.